These T cell receptor beta chains were read from a single sample in a study of T cell responses to AZD1222 COVID-19 vaccine. Profiling relied on immunoSEQ multiplex PCR, and the TCRdb table lists in-frame clones only, not all of them. The sample consists of approximately 90,000 clones, around nine tenths of them appearing once. Sequenced material: peripheral blood, taken on day 0 of AZD1222 vaccination. These receptors originate from an adult in good health. Both conserved end residues are part of each CDR3. D genes are given only for firm matches. Where a row states a size, it is once, few, many or the class of an expanded clone; other rows omit it.

16	.	TRBV15	TRBJ1-5	.	CATSTQDRTGHQPQHF	TGTGCCACCAGCACCCAGGACAGAACTGGGCATCAGCCCCAGCATTTT
15	TRBD2	TRBV6-5	TRBJ2-3	.	CASSYGGGSTDTQYF	TGTGCCAGCAGTTACGGCGGGGGGAGCACAGATACGCAGTATTTT
14	.	TRBV5-4	TRBJ2-3	once	CASTRGSFLDTQYF	TGTGCCAGCACCCGGGGGTCATTTTTAGATACGCAGTATTTT
15	TRBD2	TRBV10-3	TRBJ2-3	.	CAISERAGFTDTQYF	TGTGCCATCAGTGAACGAGCGGGATTCACAGATACGCAGTATTTT
15	TRBD1	TRBV5-1	TRBJ1-2	.	CASSLAKGANYGYTF	TGCGCCAGCAGCTTGGCCAAGGGGGCCAACTATGGCTACACCTTC
13	.	TRBV5-6	TRBJ1-1	.	CASTHRPRREAFF	TGTGCCAGCACCCACCGGCCCCGCCGGGAAGCTTTCTTT
13	TRBD1	TRBV29-1	TRBJ2-7	.	CSGRRQGEYEQYF	TGCAGCGGCCGACGACAGGGGGAGTACGAGCAGTACTTC
14	.	TRBV4-2	TRBJ1-1	.	CASSRALKEAEAFF	TGTGCCAGCAGCCGCGCTCTGAAAGAGGCTGAAGCTTTCTTT
12	.	TRBV5-5	TRBJ2-7	.	CASSLEGVEQYF	TGTGCCAGCAGCTTGGAAGGGGTCGAGCAGTACTTC
14	TRBD1	TRBV5-4	TRBJ1-2	.	CASSPGTGGYGYTF	TGTGCCAGCAGCCCAGGGACAGGTGGCTATGGCTACACCTTC
14	TRBD1	TRBV5-1	TRBJ1-6	.	CASSSDRAGSPLHF	TGCGCCAGCAGCTCTGACAGGGCAGGTTCACCCCTCCACTTT
16	TRBD1	TRBV28	TRBJ1-6	.	CASSLTGGAMASPLHF	TGTGCCAGCAGTTTAACAGGGGGCGCGATGGCTTCACCCCTCCACTTT
15	.	TRBV19	TRBJ1-2	.	CASSSWGDPSYGYTF	TGTGCCAGTAGTTCCTGGGGGGACCCAAGCTATGGCTACACCTTC
14	.	TRBV6-5	TRBJ1-6	.	CASSYPGVNSPLHF	TGTGCCAGCAGTTACCCTGGTGTTAATTCACCCCTCCACTTT
17	TRBD1	TRBV5-1	TRBJ2-7	.	CASSLGGWGQDPYEQYF	TGCGCCAGCAGCTTGGGTGGTTGGGGACAGGACCCCTACGAGCAGTACTTC
13	.	TRBV3-1/TRBV3-2	TRBJ2-2	.	CASSQGGTGELFF	TGTGCCAGCAGCCAAGGAGGGACAGGGGAGCTGTTTTTT
13	.	TRBV19	TRBJ1-1	once	CASSISALAEAFF	TGTGCCAGTAGTATTTCCGCCCTGGCAGAAGCTTTCTTT
12	.	TRBV7-9	TRBJ1-5	.	CASSLGNQPQHF	TGTGCCAGCAGCTTAGGGAATCAGCCCCAGCATTTT
15	.	TRBV6-5	TRBJ2-1	.	CASSYTPPSYNEQFF	TGTGCCAGCAGTTACACCCCACCCAGCTACAATGAGCAGTTCTTC
14	TRBD1	TRBV25-1	TRBJ1-4	.	CASTPGQGREKLFF	TGTGCCAGCACCCCGGGACAGGGTCGGGAAAAACTGTTTTTT
20	TRBD1	TRBV4-1	TRBJ1-3	.	CASSQASFPTTGGSGNTIYF	TGCGCCAGCAGCCAAGCCTCTTTCCCAACCACAGGGGGCTCTGGAAACACCATATATTTT
15	.	TRBV9	TRBJ1-4	.	CASSVEGGTNEKLFF	TGTGCCAGCAGCGTAGAAGGGGGGACTAATGAAAAACTGTTTTTT